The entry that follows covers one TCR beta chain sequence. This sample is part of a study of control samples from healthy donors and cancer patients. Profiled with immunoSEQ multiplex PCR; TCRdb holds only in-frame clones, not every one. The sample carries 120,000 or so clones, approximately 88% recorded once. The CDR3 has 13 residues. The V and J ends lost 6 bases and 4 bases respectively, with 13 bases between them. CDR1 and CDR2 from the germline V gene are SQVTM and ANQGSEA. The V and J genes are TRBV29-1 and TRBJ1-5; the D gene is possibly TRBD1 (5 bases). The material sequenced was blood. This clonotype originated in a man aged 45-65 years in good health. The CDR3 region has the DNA TGCAGCGTCCTCTGGGACGGGAATCAGCCCCAGCATTTT. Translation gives CSVLWDGNQPQHF.